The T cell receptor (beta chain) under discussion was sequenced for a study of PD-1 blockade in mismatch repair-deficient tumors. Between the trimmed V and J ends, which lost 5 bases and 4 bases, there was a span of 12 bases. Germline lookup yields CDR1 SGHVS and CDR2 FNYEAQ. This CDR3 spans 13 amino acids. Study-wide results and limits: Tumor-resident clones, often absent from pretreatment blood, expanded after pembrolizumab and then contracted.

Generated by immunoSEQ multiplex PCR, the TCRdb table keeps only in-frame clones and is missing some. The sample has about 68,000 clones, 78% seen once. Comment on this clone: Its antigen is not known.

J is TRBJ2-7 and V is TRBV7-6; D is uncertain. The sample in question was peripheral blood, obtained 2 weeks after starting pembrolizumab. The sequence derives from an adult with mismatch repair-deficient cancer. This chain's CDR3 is CASSPRLRYEQYF. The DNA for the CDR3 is TGTGCCAGCAGCCCGCGACTGAGATACGAGCAGTACTTC.